Following are 8 T cell receptor beta chains from one sample sequenced in a study of blood T cell repertoires in COVID-19 (TCRdb year 2020). Receptor libraries were prepared by the immunoSEQ multiplex PCR assay. TCRdb took this table from immuneACCESS and kept in-frame rearrangements with V and J called. Such tables lack part of the clones; where checked against another copy, unresolved V genes explain under half of the gap, and the rest is unexplained. In all, the sample holds some 320,000 clones, and more than 90% of those were seen once. The ten largest clones represent 3.9% of the sample. The sequenced material came from PBMCs or T cells enriched from blood (not recorded which). The receptors stem from a woman aged 30 to 39 who had been exposed to COVID-19.

J is TRBJ1-2 and V is TRBV6-1; 9 bases are shared with TRBD1. V was pared by 2 bases and J by 8 bases, with 12 bases of the junction left unmatched. The CDR3 is 16 amino acids. Germline lookup yields CDR1 MNHNS and CDR2 SASEGT. DNA of the CDR3: TGTGCCAGCAGTGAAAGGGGTGGGACAGGGTTTTTGGGCTACACCTTC. It codes for CASSERGGTGFLGYTF.

Here the CDR3 DNA reads TGTGCCAGCAGCGCGCAGACAGGGGTCAATCAGCCCCAGCATTTT. As protein: CASSAQTGVNQPQHF. The chain uses TRBV7-2 and TRBJ1-5; TRBD1 matches at 8 bases. V dropped 5 bases and J dropped 3; count of bases not matched to a gene: 6. This CDR3 comprises 15 residues. The germline CDR1 and CDR2 sequences are SGHTA and FQGNSA. Supplemented by reference TRBV7-2 and TRBJ1-5, the full variable domain reads GAGVSQSPSNKVTEKGKDVELRCDPISGHTALYWYRQSLGQGLEFLIYFQGNSAPDKSGLPSDRFSAERTGGSVSTLTIQRTQQEDSAVYLCASSAQTGVNQPQHFGDGTRLSIL.

The chain links TRBV7-8 to TRBJ2-7; 9 bases are shared with TRBD1. This CDR3 has 14 residues. The junction had 5 bases not matched to a gene; V was cut back by 5 bases and J by 3 bases. Germline CDR1 SGHVS, CDR2 FQNEAQ. The CDR3 DNA reads as TGTGCCAGCAGCGAGGGACAGGGTGACTACGAGCAGTACTTC. This codes for CASSEGQGDYEQYF.

The chain employs TRBV4-3 and TRBJ1-2; perhaps TRBD1 as D (5 bases). Germline assignment: CDR1 LGHNA and CDR2 YSLEER. The CDR3 consists of 14 residues. Deletions cut 1 base from V and 5 bases from J, with 11 bases between. The CDR3 DNA reads as TGCGCCAGCAGCCAAGTGGTCAGGGATTATGGCTACACCTTC. It encodes CASSQVVRDYGYTF.

The chain joins TRBV5-8 to TRBJ1-1; D remains unclear. Looked up from germline, CDR1 is SGHTS and CDR2 is YDEGEE. Trimming took off 0 bases at V and 8 bases at J, with 8 bases between the two ends. CDR3 length: 12 amino acids. In nucleotides, the CDR3 is TGTGCCAGCAGCTTGGCGGGAGGGGAAGCTTTCTTT. The encoded protein is CASSLAGGEAFF.

The chain uses TRBV5-4 and TRBJ1-1; D is unclear. The V end was cut by 2 bases, the J end by 3 bases, with 8 bases between. The CDR3 totals 13 residues. Germline CDR1 and CDR2: SGHNT and YYREEE (reference sequence). CDR3: CASSLVADTEAFF. CDR3 DNA sequence: TGTGCCAGCAGCTTAGTAGCCGACACTGAAGCTTTCTTT.

The chain couples TRBV5-1 to TRBJ1-2; 9 nucleotides align to TRBD1. The length of the CDR3 is 17 residues. Trimming at V came to 1 base and at J to 0 bases, leaving 7 bases not matched to a gene. The germline gives CDR1 SGHRS, CDR2 YFSETQ. CDR3 sequence: CASSLTGGVGSNYGYTF. CDR3 in DNA: TGCGCCAGCAGCTTGACAGGGGGCGTCGGATCTAACTATGGCTACACCTTC.

This chain uses TRBV6-5 with TRBJ1-2, with D hard to call. Germline V gene lookup returns CDR1 MNHEY and CDR2 SVGAGI. Trimming took 6 bases from V and 2 from J, leaving 7 bases between them. The length of the CDR3 is 12 residues. The CDR3 loop reads CASRAGNYGYTF. CDR3 nucleotide sequence: TGTGCCAGCAGGGCAGGCAACTATGGCTACACCTTC.